These 28 T cell receptor beta chains were sequenced from one sample in a study of blood T cells in healthy people across ages. The second PCR ran roughly 6 to 11 cycles with a sample-barcoded 5' primer and J-beta primers. TCRdb analysed the 5' RACE reads with MiXCR anew, one entry per CDR3 protein. This table holds roughly 1,700,000 distinct CDR3 sequences, 28% found once. The sequenced sample consisted of blood. The receptors here all came from a woman in her thirties in good health.

This clonotype has a count of ten or more. The CDR3 region is CASSKFAGGEAPYNEQFF. Written as DNA, the CDR3 is TGTGCCAGCAGTAAATTCGCGGGGGGGGAGGCACCCTACAATGAGCAGTTCTTC. This chain joins TRBV27 and TRBJ2-1; 9 nucleotides agree with TRBD2. V dropped 5 bases and J dropped 2; count of bases not matched to a gene: 13. Germline CDR1 reads MNHEY; CDR2 reads SMNVEV (reference sequence). CDR3 size: 18 residues.

Details on this clonotype: A much larger clone lies one base from this, so it may be a read error. V and J are TRBV4-3 and TRBJ2-5; unclear D gene. The CDR3 length is 12 residues. Looked up from germline, CDR1 is LGHNA and CDR2 is YSLEER. V was trimmed by 2 bases and J by 4 bases, leaving 5 bases between them. The CDR3 DNA follows: TGCGCCAGCAGCCAACCTAGAGAGACCCAGTACTTC. It encodes CASSQPRETQYF.

The CDR3 is CASSYMGGANEQFF. CDR3 DNA: TGTGCCAGCAGTTATATGGGGGGGGCCAATGAGCAGTTCTTC. This rearrangement joins TRBV7-6 to TRBJ2-1; the D gene is possibly TRBD2 (7 bases). This CDR3 contains 14 residues. Germline lookup yields CDR1 SGHVS and CDR2 FNYEAQ. V lost 6 bases and J 6 bases, leaving 15 bases between the germline ends.

At least ten counts were recorded for this clonotype. V and J are TRBV29-1 and TRBJ2-5; D may match TRBD1 or TRBD2 (7 bases each). Trimming took off 6 bases at V and 5 bases at J, with 13 bases between the two ends. This CDR3 is 12 amino acids long. Germline loops: CDR1 SQVTM, CDR2 ANQGSEA. The CDR3 here is CSVRQGGETQYF. The CDR3, as DNA: TGCAGCGTCAGACAGGGAGGGGAGACCCAGTACTTC. The entire variable domain, with the rest obtained from reference TRBV29-1 and TRBJ2-5, is as follows: SAVISQKPSRDICQRGTSLTIQCQVDSQVTMMFWYRQQPGQSLTLIATANQGSEATYESGFVIDKFPISRPNLTFSTLTVSNMSPEDSSIYLCSVRQGGETQYFGPGTRLLVL.

The CDR3 DNA follows: TGTGCCAGCTCACCACAGGGGGACGATGGCTACACCTTC. Translated: CASSPQGDDGYTF. J is TRBJ1-2 and V is TRBV18; weak D call: TRBD1 (6 bases). CDR3 size: 13 residues. Germline CDR1 is KGHSH and CDR2 is LQKENI. V lost 1 base and J lost 6, with 9 bases in between. Combining the CDR3 with reference TRBV18 and TRBJ1-2 gives the whole variable domain NAGVMQNPRHLVRRRGQEARLRCSPMKGHSHVYWYRQLPEEGLKFMVYLQKENIIDESGMPKERFSAEFPKEGPSILRIQQVVRGDSAAYFCASSPQGDDGYTFGSGTRLTVV.

This clonotype was seen repeatedly, ten times or more. The CDR3 loop is CASHWGYEQYF. CDR3 coding DNA: TGTGCCAGCCACTGGGGTTACGAGCAGTACTTC. The chain couples TRBV6-5 to TRBJ2-7, with D unresolved. The CDR3 has 11 amino acids. CDR1 is MNHEY and CDR2 is SVGAGI in the germline V gene. The V end lost 8 bases, the J end lost 4 bases, and 9 bases lay between the germline ends.

This clonotype has a count of ten or more. The chain uses TRBV9 and TRBJ2-7, with D perhaps matching TRBD2 (6 bases). Trimming pared 3 bases from V and 5 bases from J, leaving 15 bases between. Germline CDR1 and CDR2: SGDLS and YYNGEE. There are 14 residues in the CDR3. CDR3: CASSAGLLRNEQYF. CDR3 nucleotide sequence: TGTGCCAGCAGCGCGGGACTTCTAAGGAACGAGCAGTACTTC. The complete variable domain, with remaining parts taken from reference TRBV9 and TRBJ2-7, reads DSGVTQTPKHLITATGQRVTLRCSPRSGDLSVYWYQQSLDQGLQFLIQYYNGEERAKGNILERFSAQQFPDLHSELNLSSLELGDSALYFCASSAGLLRNEQYFGPGTRLTVT.

This sequence joins TRBV7-2 and TRBJ2-3; D unclear. Trimming stripped 2 bases from V and 0 bases from J, with 12 bases between. The CDR3 has 16 residues. Germline CDR1 SGHTA, CDR2 FQGNSA. The CDR3 is CASSLQSAASTDTQYF. The CDR3, as DNA: TGTGCCAGCAGCTTACAATCGGCGGCTAGCACAGATACGCAGTATTTT.

CDR3 in DNA: TGTGCCAGCAGCTTAGATCCGAGGGAGCAGTTCTTC. Its protein product is CASSLDPREQFF. V is TRBV11-3 and J is TRBJ2-1; no clear D gene. V lost 0 bases and J 10 bases, leaving 7 bases between the germline ends. Germline CDR1 SGHNT, CDR2 YENEEA. The CDR3 consists of 12 residues.

This clonotype was counted between two and nine times. The chain combines TRBV5-5 with TRBJ2-7; the D gene could be TRBD1 or TRBD2 (6 bases each). The CDR3 loop spans 15 amino acids. Germline CDR1 SGHKS, CDR2 YYEKEE (reference sequence). V gave up 5 bases and J gave up 2 bases, with 17 bases separating them. CDR3 sequence reads: CASSPAGHLTYEQYF. The CDR3 DNA sequence: TGTGCCAGCAGTCCTGCGGGACATCTTACCTACGAGCAGTACTTC.

This clonotype showed up just a few times. The CDR3: CASSFLISNTEAFF. The CDR3 DNA reads TGTGCCAGCAGCTTTTTAATTAGTAACACTGAAGCTTTCTTT. The V gene is TRBV5-5, the J gene TRBJ1-1; the D is unclear. Germline CDR1 is SGHKS and CDR2 is YYEKEE (reference sequence). V lost 2 bases to trimming and J lost 2 bases, with 10 bases between them. The CDR3 contains 14 residues.

At least ten counts were recorded for this clonotype. The V and J genes are TRBV5-1 and TRBJ1-2, with a possible D match to TRBD1 (5 bases). Germline V CDR1 and CDR2: SGHRS, YFSETQ. The CDR3 is 12 amino acids. Trimming took 4 bases from V and 5 from J, leaving 9 bases between them. CDR3 in amino acids: CASSERQYGYTF. The CDR3 DNA reads as TGCGCCAGCAGCGAACGACAGTATGGCTACACCTTC.

This clonotype has more than one count but fewer than ten. The chain has TRBV11-2 and TRBJ2-1; D not certain. Per germline, CDR1 SGHAT and CDR2 FQNNGV. The CDR3 is 17 amino acids. Trimming left V 7 bases short and J 4 bases short, with 23 bases between. The CDR3 region has the DNA TGTGCCAGCACCACACGAGCCGGGCCCTCACCTTACAATGAGCAGTTCTTC. Residues: CASTTRAGPSPYNEQFF.

For this clonotype: A read error may account for a junction end that differs from germline. This chain joins TRBV5-6 and TRBJ2-1; TRBD2 aligns across 13 bases. Germline CDR1 reads SGHDT; CDR2 reads YYEEEE. The CDR3 is 18 residues long. CDR3 DNA sequence: TGTGTCAGCAGCCCGGGACTAGCGGGACTCAACTCCTACAATGAGCAGTTCTTC. Residues: CVSSPGLAGLNSYNEQFF.

This clonotype appeared many times. CDR3 amino acids: CASSRGTANTEAFF. Here the CDR3 DNA reads TGCGCCAGCAGCCGGGGGACAGCGAACACTGAAGCTTTCTTT. The genes are TRBV5-1 and TRBJ1-1, with 7 bases matching TRBD1. Germline CDR1 SGHRS, CDR2 YFSETQ. The CDR3 runs to 14 residues. The V gene end was trimmed by 4 bases and the J gene end by 1 base; junction bases not matched to a gene: 4.

The sample holds many counts of this clonotype. This CDR3 is CASSLTGRNTGELFF. CDR3 sequence (DNA): TGTGCCAGCAGTCTAACAGGGCGCAACACCGGGGAGCTGTTTTTT. The V gene is TRBV12-3 or TRBV12-4, the J gene TRBJ2-2; D is possibly TRBD1 (6 bases). The V gene lost 5 bases and the J gene lost 2 bases, with 12 bases spanning the gap. The CDR3 has 15 residues.

This rearrangement joins TRBV18 to TRBJ2-5; the D gene is possibly TRBD1 (6 bases). The CDR3 runs to 14 residues. Trimming took off 3 bases at V and 3 bases at J, with 11 bases between the two ends. Germline lookup yields CDR1 KGHSH and CDR2 LQKENI. DNA of the CDR3: TGTGCCAGCTCACCCCTCGGACAGAAAGAGACCCAGTACTTC. Amino acid sequence: CASSPLGQKETQYF.

Worth noting for this clonotype: One junction end does not reproduce the germline sequence, and a read error may be involved. This chain connects TRBV10-3 to TRBJ1-6; D not certain. The CDR3 sequence is 15 residues long. CDR1 ENHRY and CDR2 SYGVKD come from the germline V gene. For the CDR3, the DNA is TGTGCCATCAGTGAGGAGATGTTGGATAATTCATCCCTCCACTTT. Its protein product is CAISEEMLDNSSLHF.

The table lists this clonotype with a few counts. The rearrangement joins TRBV28 to TRBJ2-4, with 11 bases that match TRBD1. The germline gives CDR1 MDHEN, CDR2 SYDVKM. The CDR3 is 15 residues long. After removal of 9 bases from V and 2 bases from J, the junction contained 6 bases not matched to a gene. CDR3 DNA: TGTGCCAGTGGGACAGGGGGGGATTCCAAAAACATTCAGTACTTC. Its protein is CASGTGGDSKNIQYF. Filled out from reference TRBV28 and TRBJ2-4, the complete variable domain reads DVKVTQSSRYLVKRTGEKVFLECVQDMDHENMFWYRQDPGLGLRLIYFSYDVKMKEKGDIPEGYSVSREKKERFSLILESASTNQTSMYLCASGTGGDSKNIQYFGAGTRLSVL.

J is TRBJ2-3 and V is TRBV20-1; D might be TRBD2 (6 bases). The CDR3 extends over 15 amino acids. Trimming removed 1 base at V and 6 bases at J, with 17 bases between. Germline values: CDR1 DFQATT, CDR2 SNEGSKA (reference sequence). The CDR3 coding sequence is TGCAGTGCTAGAGCCCCGGCGGGGTACCTGGATACGCAGTATTTT. Protein: CSARAPAGYLDTQYF.

This clonotype was observed a single time. This sequence joins TRBV7-2 and TRBJ2-5; D is tentatively TRBD1 or TRBD2 (5 bases each). Near its end, the DNA agrees better with TRBJ2-7, so the J call may be wrong. Germline V gene data show CDR1 as SGHTA and CDR2 as FQGNSA. CDR3 length: 16 amino acids. Here the CDR3 DNA reads TGTGCCAGCAGCTTAGCCGGGACCTTCCCTACCTACGAGCAGTACTTC. Amino acids: CASSLAGTFPTYEQYF.

This CDR3 reads CASSFLKDGYTF. The DNA of the CDR3 is TGTGCCAGCAGCTTCCTAAAGGATGGCTACACCTTC. The chain uses TRBV7-2 and TRBJ1-2, with unresolved D. Deletions cut 3 bases from V and 6 bases from J, with 8 bases between. CDR3 length equals 12 residues. Germline values: CDR1 SGHTA, CDR2 FQGNSA.

The chain uses TRBV20-1 and TRBJ2-7, with 10 bases aligning to TRBD1. This CDR3 region has 13 residues. V was pared by 4 bases and J by 3 bases, with 3 bases of the junction left unmatched. Germline CDR1 DFQATT, CDR2 SNEGSKA (reference sequence). CDR3 nucleotides: TGCAGTGCTACTCGGGACAGGGGCTACGAGCAGTACTTC. Its translation is CSATRDRGYEQYF.

Only a few counts were recorded for this clonotype. A junction boundary mismatches the germline segment, possibly from a read error. The chain is built from TRBV7-8 and TRBJ1-2, with no clear D. Germline V lookup: CDR1 SGHVS, CDR2 FQNEAQ. The CDR3 loop spans 16 amino acids. In nucleotides, the CDR3 is TGTGCCAGCAGACGCACAAGAGCCTCCAAGAGCTATGTCTACACCTTC. Protein product: CASRRTRASKSYVYTF.

This clonotype was observed many times. The rearrangement uses TRBV5-1 and TRBJ2-1, with 11 positions matching TRBD1. V was clipped by 6 bases and J by 10 bases; unmatched bases: 9. The CDR3 is made up of 14 amino acids. Germline V gene sequence: CDR1 SGHRS, CDR2 YFSETQ. CDR3 coding DNA: TGCGCCAGCACCGGGACAGGGGGATCTCTGGAGCAGTTCTTC. Its protein product is CASTGTGGSLEQFF.

V gene TRBV5-1 combines with J gene TRBJ1-1, with no clear D. The germline CDR1 and CDR2 sequences are SGHRS and YFSETQ. V dropped 6 bases and J dropped 1 base, with 16 bases sitting between them. The CDR3 covers 15 residues. The CDR3 DNA reads as TGCGCCAGCAAAAAAGCGGTGGCTCCGAACACTGAAGCTTTCTTT. This encodes CASKKAVAPNTEAFF.

The chain combines TRBV6-6 with TRBJ2-7; D is unresolved. The length of the CDR3 is 13 residues. From germline, CDR1 is MNHNY and CDR2 SVGAGI (reference sequence). V was shortened by 8 bases and J by 6 bases, with 17 bases between the two germline ends. In DNA form, the CDR3 reads TGTGCCAGCGGCCCCACGCTCTATGGCGAGCAGTACTTC. Protein product: CASGPTLYGEQYF.

This clonotype was seen at least ten times. The J gene is TRBJ1-2, the V gene TRBV9, with TRBD1 as a possible D gene (5 bases). The CDR3 is 14 residues long. Deletions cut 0 bases from V and 5 bases from J, with 11 bases between. CDR1 is SGDLS, CDR2 YYNGEE, per germline. The CDR3 sequence: CASSVESGLYGYTF. CDR3 DNA: TGTGCCAGCAGCGTAGAATCAGGGTTGTATGGCTACACCTTC. Looking up the rest from reference TRBV9 and TRBJ1-2 gives the full variable domain: DSGVTQTPKHLITATGQRVTLRCSPRSGDLSVYWYQQSLDQGLQFLIQYYNGEERAKGNILERFSAQQFPDLHSELNLSSLELGDSALYFCASSVESGLYGYTFGSGTRLTVV.